One sample yielded the 29 T cell receptor beta chains listed below, sequenced in a study of blood T cell repertoires in COVID-19. Profiled with immunoSEQ multiplex PCR; TCRdb holds only in-frame clones, not every one. The table records some 220,000 clones, 65% to 90% of them present only once. Material: peripheral blood. The receptors were sampled from a woman aged 70-85 years with COVID-19, enrolled during active disease.

Concerning this clone: Different DNA sequences within this sample yield the same CDR3. V gene TRBV18 combines with J gene TRBJ1-5; tentatively, D is TRBD1 (6 bases). V dropped 2 bases and J dropped 0 bases, with 8 bases sitting between them. Looked up from germline, CDR1 is KGHSH and CDR2 is LQKENI. The CDR3 sequence is 15 residues long. CDR3 amino acids: CASSPGTNSNQPQHF. CDR3 in DNA: TGTGCCAGCTCACCAGGGACAAATAGCAATCAGCCCCAGCATTTT.

This chain joins TRBV6-2 or TRBV6-3 and TRBJ2-2; no clear D gene. CDR1 MNHEY and CDR2 SVGEGT come from the germline V gene. Trimming removed 4 bases at V and 6 bases at J, with 6 bases between. This CDR3 has 12 amino acids. The CDR3 sequence is CASSSLAGELFF. CDR3 sequence (DNA): TGTGCCAGCAGTTCCTTAGCCGGGGAGCTGTTTTTT.

The chain is built from TRBV10-3 and TRBJ2-2, with 9 bases fitting TRBD2. The CDR3 is 16 residues long. CDR1 and CDR2 from the germline V gene are ENHRY and SYGVKD. V lost 10 bases to trimming and J lost 1 base; unmatched junction nucleotides: 10. The CDR3 bases are TGTGCCACAGCGGGGGGTAGTGGCCGGAACACCGGGGAGCTGTTTTTT. It codes for CATAGGSGRNTGELFF.

The chain carries TRBV18 and TRBJ2-5; possibly TRBD2 for D (7 bases). In germline, CDR1 is KGHSH, CDR2 LQKENI. Trimming left V 1 base short and J 5 bases short, with 14 bases between. There are 15 residues in the CDR3. In DNA form, the CDR3 reads TGTGCCAGCTCACCACTGGGGGGGCTGGAGGAGACCCAGTACTTC. It translates to CASSPLGGLEETQYF.

This clone was detected only a few times. The genes are TRBV19 and TRBJ1-3; D possibly corresponds to TRBD1 (5 bases). V shed 7 bases and J shed 0 bases, with 13 bases lying between them. Germline values: CDR1 LNHDA, CDR2 SQIVND (reference sequence). The CDR3 has 15 residues. The CDR3 DNA is TGTGCCAGTAAAAGGGGCCCTAGCTCTGGAAACACCATATATTTT. This encodes CASKRGPSSGNTIYF.

This sequence joins TRBV19 and TRBJ1-2; possibly TRBD1 for D (5 bases). The V gene's germline CDR1 is LNHDA and CDR2 SQIVND (reference sequence). The CDR3 extends over 16 amino acids. V gave up 6 bases and J gave up 8 bases, with 25 bases separating them. The CDR3 DNA sequence: TGTGCCAGTAGCTTATCTCCGGGACTCTACACTGGGGGCTACACCTTC. Its translation is CASSLSPGLYTGGYTF.

V and J are TRBV11-2 and TRBJ1-5; D is possibly TRBD1 (5 bases). The germline V and J ends were trimmed by 3 bases and 4 bases, with 10 bases remaining between them. The CDR3 covers 14 residues. Germline CDR1 reads SGHAT; CDR2 reads FQNNGV. CDR3: CASSLGQGNQPQHF. CDR3 nucleotides: TGTGCCAGCAGCTTGGGGCAGGGTAATCAGCCCCAGCATTTT.

This rearrangement joins TRBV7-8 to TRBJ2-3; 9 bases agree with TRBD2. This CDR3 contains 15 residues. The trim removed 1 base at V and 5 bases at J, leaving 4 bases unmatched. In germline, CDR1 is SGHVS, CDR2 FQNEAQ. CDR3 DNA sequence: TGTGCCAGCAGCTTAGGCGGGAGGGCCATAGATACGCAGTATTTT. Translating it yields CASSLGGRAIDTQYF.

The CDR3 loop reads CASSVGTLGETQYF. In nucleotides, the CDR3 is TGTGCCAGCAGCGTCGGGACACTAGGCGAGACCCAGTACTTC. The chain combines TRBV9 with TRBJ2-5, with D maybe TRBD1 (6 bases). Per germline, CDR1 SGDLS and CDR2 YYNGEE. V lost 2 bases, J lost 5 bases, and 13 bases lay in between. This CDR3 region has 14 residues.

The CDR3 DNA reads TGTGCCAGCAGGAAACAGGGGGGAGAGACCCAGTACTTC. Translated, it gives CASRKQGGETQYF. The V and J genes are TRBV27 and TRBJ2-5; 8 bases match TRBD1. The V segment lost 6 bases and the J segment 4 bases; nucleotides outside the gene matches: 4. Looked up from germline, CDR1 is MNHEY and CDR2 is SMNVEV (reference sequence). This CDR3 is 13 amino acids long.

This chain joins TRBV21-1 and TRBJ2-7; TRBD1 is the table's D call, not checked against the DNA. TRBV21-1 is a documented pseudogene. The CDR3 contains 17 residues. The CDR3 protein is CASSLRPPRTGGYEQYF. As DNA, the CDR3 is TGTGCCAGCAGCCTCCGCCCTCCGAGGACAGGGGGCTACGAGCAGTACTTC.

A word on this clone: Other DNA variants within this sample encode the same CDR3. The chain carries TRBV4-3 and TRBJ2-3; 9 bases are shared with TRBD1. Germline CDR1 reads LGHNA; CDR2 reads YSLEER. CDR3 size: 15 residues. V lost 3 bases to trimming and J lost 3 bases; unmatched junction nucleotides: 4. The CDR3 nucleotides read TGCGCCAGCAGCCAGGGGACAGGGATGACAGATACGCAGTATTTT. This translates into CASSQGTGMTDTQYF.

The chain links TRBV6-6 to TRBJ1-5; 8 positions agree with TRBD1. Germline assignment: CDR1 MNHNY and CDR2 SVGAGI (reference sequence). The CDR3 consists of 15 residues. Trimming cost V 4 bases and J 6 bases; bases outside gene matches: 8. CDR3 region: CASSSDRAYGQPQHF. DNA for the CDR3: TGTGCCAGCAGTTCGGACAGGGCCTATGGTCAGCCCCAGCATTTT.

The chain links TRBV6-2 or TRBV6-3 to TRBJ2-7, with 10 bases lining up with TRBD2. CDR3 length equals 17 residues. V lost 0 bases to trimming and J lost 5 bases; unmatched junction nucleotides: 10. Germline CDR1 reads MNHEY; CDR2 reads SVGEGT. The CDR3 nucleotides read TGTGCCAGCAGTTACTCGTCTAGCGGGAGCGTGATCGACGAGCAGTACTTC. Its protein is CASSYSSSGSVIDEQYF.

The rearrangement uses TRBV7-2 and TRBJ2-5; 9 positions agree with TRBD2. Germline lookup yields CDR1 SGHTA and CDR2 FQGNSA. V shed 5 bases, J shed 5 bases, and the junction held 12 bases outside the gene matches. The CDR3 contains 16 residues. The DNA for the CDR3 is TGTGCCAGCAGCCCAGACTTAGGTGCGGGAGGGGAGACCCAGTACTTC. Amino acid sequence: CASSPDLGAGGETQYF.

The chain carries TRBV5-8 and TRBJ1-6, with TRBD1 as a possible D gene (5 bases). Germline assignment: CDR1 SGHTS and CDR2 YDEGEE. Trimming removed 2 bases from V and 8 bases from J, with 8 bases in between. The CDR3 contains 13 residues. This chain's CDR3 is CASSFRGDSPLHF. The CDR3 DNA follows: TGTGCCAGCAGCTTCCGGGGGGATTCACCCCTCCACTTT.

The V and J genes are TRBV7-8 and TRBJ1-1, with 8 bases lining up with TRBD1. This CDR3 is built from 13 residues. Trimming took 5 bases from V and 3 from J; bases not matched to a gene: 2. Germline V gives CDR1 SGHVS, CDR2 FQNEAQ. DNA of the CDR3: TGTGCCAGCAGCATACAGGGGGACACTGAAGCTTTCTTT. This codes for CASSIQGDTEAFF.

This rearrangement joins TRBV3-1 (or the pseudogene TRBV3-2) to TRBJ1-1; D perhaps matches TRBD1 (5 bases). CDR1 is LGHDT and CDR2 is YNNKEL in the germline V gene (reference sequence). The CDR3 totals 15 residues. With 4 bases removed from V and 4 bases from J, the gap between germline ends came to 16 bases. The DNA of the CDR3 is TGTGCCAGCAGCCTCTCCGGGGGAGTGGTCACTGAAGCTTTCTTT. Its protein is CASSLSGGVVTEAFF.

The chain links TRBV4-3 to TRBJ2-1; maybe TRBD2 (6 bases). The CDR3 is 17 residues long. Germline CDR1 is LGHNA and CDR2 is YSLEER. V was trimmed by 0 bases and J by 4 bases, leaving 16 bases between them. The CDR3 loop reads CASSQEFAGRPYNEQFF. CDR3 coding DNA: TGCGCCAGCAGCCAAGAATTTGCGGGGAGACCATACAATGAGCAGTTCTTC.

The V gene is TRBV25-1, the J gene TRBJ1-6; TRBD1 aligns across 7 bases. The CDR3 spans 13 residues. The J segment lost 7 bases and the V segment lost 6 bases, leaving 3 bases of the junction unmatched. Germline V gene data show CDR1 as MGHDK and CDR2 as SYGVNS. The CDR3 loop reads CASRAGGNSPLHF. CDR3 DNA: TGTGCCAGCAGGGCAGGGGGGAATTCACCCCTCCACTTT.

The rearrangement links TRBV10-3 to TRBJ2-7; 7 nucleotides line up with TRBD1. This CDR3 has 16 amino acids. J was trimmed by 2 bases and V by 3 bases; bases with no gene match: 10. The germline V gene encodes CDR1 ENHRY and CDR2 SYGVKD. CDR3 in DNA: TGTGCCATCAGTGAAACGAGACAGGGCCATACCTACGAGCAGTACTTC. It translates to CAISETRQGHTYEQYF.

This rearrangement joins TRBV2 to TRBJ1-2; maybe TRBD1 (5 bases). The germline gives CDR1 SNHLY, CDR2 FYNNEI. This CDR3 has 13 residues. V lost 6 bases, J lost 2 bases, and 10 bases lay in between. CDR3 DNA sequence: TGTGCCAGCAGGGCGGGACGGAACTATGGCTACACCTTC. It encodes CASRAGRNYGYTF.

The V gene is TRBV2, the J gene TRBJ1-2; D gene unclear. The germline gives CDR1 SNHLY, CDR2 FYNNEI. This CDR3 comprises 13 residues. Trimming stripped 8 bases from V and 1 base from J, with 11 bases between. CDR3 amino acids: CASYREGNYGYTF. The CDR3 region has the DNA TGTGCCAGCTATCGGGAGGGTAACTATGGCTACACCTTC.

The chain employs TRBV30 and TRBJ1-5; 9 bases align to TRBD1. The V and J ends lost 3 bases and 1 base, in that order; junction bases with no gene match: 4. This CDR3 is 15 amino acids long. Germline CDR1 reads GTSNPN; CDR2 reads SVGIG (reference sequence). The CDR3 region has the DNA TGTGCCTGGAGCGCAGACAGGGGGAGCAATCAGCCCCAGCATTTT. Translation gives CAWSADRGSNQPQHF.

The CDR3 DNA reads as TGTGCCAGCAGTGAATCGGGCGGGGGCAATCAGCCCCAGCATTTT. This codes for CASSESGGGNQPQHF. This chain connects TRBV6-1 to TRBJ1-5; D call uncertain. This CDR3 region has 15 residues. Germline V lookup: CDR1 MNHNS, CDR2 SASEGT. V was shortened by 2 bases and J by 2 bases, with 10 bases between the two germline ends.

In this sample, this clone turned up a few times. The chain couples TRBV7-3 to TRBJ2-2; TRBD2 matches 7 bases. Germline CDR1 is SGHTA and CDR2 is FQGTGA. Trimming at V came to 1 base and at J to 4 bases, leaving 3 bases not matched to a gene. The CDR3 consists of 15 residues. CDR3 nucleotides: TGTGCCAGCAGCTTAAATGCGGGAGTCACCGGGGAGCTGTTTTTT. As protein: CASSLNAGVTGELFF.

The chain employs TRBV29-1 and TRBJ1-2; D is ambiguous. Deletions cut 4 bases from V and 2 bases from J, with 8 bases between. The germline CDR1 and CDR2 sequences are SQVTM and ANQGSEA. CDR3 length: 12 residues. The CDR3 region has the DNA TGCAGCGTTGGACACCTGAACTATGGCTACACCTTC. It codes for CSVGHLNYGYTF.

V is TRBV19 and J is TRBJ1-1; D gene ambiguous. Trimming took off 10 bases at V and 0 bases at J, with 9 bases between the two ends. The CDR3 extends over 12 amino acids. The germline gives CDR1 LNHDA, CDR2 SQIVND (reference sequence). The CDR3 nucleotides are TGTGCCACCGAGGCATTGAACACTGAAGCTTTCTTT. This codes for CATEALNTEAFF.

The J gene is TRBJ1-5, the V gene TRBV19; TRBD1 matches at 7 bases. CDR3 length: 16 residues. After removal of 4 bases from V and 0 bases from J, the junction contained 6 bases not matched to a gene. Germline values: CDR1 LNHDA, CDR2 SQIVND (reference sequence). This chain's CDR3 is CASSTRGQISNQPQHF. In nucleotides, the CDR3 is TGTGCCAGTAGTACCCGGGGACAGATTAGCAATCAGCCCCAGCATTTT.